One sample yielded the 32 T cell receptor beta chains listed below, sequenced in a study of regulatory T cells in long-lasting Graves disease. Time point noted: persistent/refractory GD, antithyroid drugs over 5 years with positive TRAb. PBMCs provided the RNA from which the TCR library was made. Libraries of TCR beta came from iRepertoire HTBI primers plus Arm-PCR of CDR3 regions. TCRdb re-analysed the multiplex PCR reads in MiXCR, keeping a single row per CDR3 protein. The sample records about 660,000 distinct CDR3 sequences, about 32% being singletons. The specimen was peripheral blood mononuclear cells (PBMCs), collected when the disease was refractory, from a patient treated with antithyroid drugs. These receptors all come from a female donor with Graves disease.

This clonotype was counted between two and nine times. V and J are TRBV9 and TRBJ1-2; the D is unclear. Germline CDR1 and CDR2: SGDLS and YYNGEE. The CDR3 extends over 14 amino acids. Trimming left V 4 bases short and J 3 bases short, with 13 bases between. CDR3 loop: CASSLTSRDYGYTF. Written as DNA, the CDR3 is TGTGCCAGCAGCCTAACTTCAAGGGACTATGGCTACACCTTC.

V gene TRBV18 combines with J gene TRBJ2-5; a possible D gene is TRBD1 (6 bases). The CDR3 is made up of 15 amino acids. V lost 4 bases and J 5 bases, leaving 17 bases between the germline ends. Germline V gene data show CDR1 as KGHSH and CDR2 as LQKENI. The CDR3 loop reads CASSRGGSAVETQYF. The CDR3 DNA is TGTGCCAGCTCACGAGGGGGATCTGCTGTTGAGACCCAGTACTTC.

To note about this clonotype: One base away lies a much larger clone, so this may be a sequencing read error. The chain uses TRBV12-3 or TRBV12-4 and TRBJ1-1, with unresolved D. CDR3 length: 14 residues. The CDR3 reads CASSHTGLNTGAFF. The CDR3 nucleotides are TGTGCCAGCAGTCACACTGGACTGAACACTGGAGCTTTCTTT.

This clonotype was detected only a few times. The V gene is TRBV7-2, the J gene TRBJ1-4; D unresolved. The germline gives CDR1 SGHTA, CDR2 FQGNSA. The CDR3 has 13 residues. Trimming took off 4 bases at V and 7 bases at J, with 10 bases between the two ends. As DNA, the CDR3 is TGTGCCAGCAGCTCCAAAGCGGGTGAAAAACTGTTTTTT. This gives the protein CASSSKAGEKLFF.

This clonotype turned up a few times. The chain links TRBV9 to TRBJ1-1, with D uncertain. V was trimmed by 4 bases and J by 5 bases, leaving 15 bases between them. The CDR3 consists of 14 residues. CDR1 SGDLS and CDR2 YYNGEE come from the germline V gene. The CDR3 spells CASSSSLARTEAFF. The CDR3 nucleotides are TGTGCCAGCAGCTCAAGTCTAGCGAGGACTGAAGCTTTCTTT.

The chain joins TRBV7-8 to TRBJ1-6, with a weak D call TRBD1 (6 bases). Trimming shortened V by 1 base and J by 9 bases, and 13 bases separated the two germline ends. Germline CDR1 is SGHVS and CDR2 is FQNEAQ. The CDR3 covers 15 residues. Written as DNA, the CDR3 is TGTGCCAGCAGCTTAGTCTCAGGGGCAGGTTCACCCCTCCACTTT. Translating gives CASSLVSGAGSPLHF.

In this sample, this clonotype turned up a few times. The chain employs TRBV7-2 and TRBJ2-7; tentatively, D is TRBD2 (6 bases). This CDR3 spans 14 amino acids. Germline assignment: CDR1 SGHTA and CDR2 FQGNSA. V lost 2 bases and J 4 bases, leaving 12 bases between the germline ends. This chain's CDR3 is CASSLSWRGYEQYF. The CDR3 DNA sequence: TGTGCCAGCAGCTTAAGCTGGCGGGGTTACGAGCAGTACTTC.

The genes are TRBV29-1 and TRBJ2-7; D possibly uses TRBD1 or TRBD2 (7 bases each). Trimming stripped 2 bases from V and 4 bases from J, with 12 bases between. The length of the CDR3 is 13 residues. Germline-derived CDR1 and CDR2 are SQVTM and ANQGSEA. CDR3 DNA: TGCAGCGTTGAACAGGGGGAGGGGTACGAGCAGTACTTC. Protein: CSVEQGEGYEQYF.

The rearrangement uses TRBV5-1 and TRBJ2-2; TRBD1 aligns across 9 bases. V trimming: 3 bases; J trimming: 2 bases; junction bases outside the gene matches: 8. CDR1 SGHRS and CDR2 YFSETQ come from the germline V gene. The CDR3 has 17 residues. CDR3 amino acids: CASSWPPGQGNTGELFF. For the CDR3, the DNA is TGCGCCAGCAGCTGGCCTCCGGGACAGGGCAACACCGGGGAGCTGTTTTTT.

This chain uses TRBV14 with TRBJ2-5; D is unresolved. The CDR3 length is 15 residues. In germline, CDR1 is SGHDN, CDR2 FVKESK. V shed 1 base and J shed 5 bases, with 14 bases lying between them. The CDR3 reads CASSQGGFEGETQYF. The CDR3 bases are TGTGCCAGCAGCCAAGGGGGATTCGAAGGGGAGACCCAGTACTTC.

A few counts support this clonotype. The chain carries TRBV10-3 and TRBJ1-4; D gene unclear. Trimming stripped 5 bases from V and 3 bases from J, with 10 bases between. The CDR3 is made up of 14 amino acids. Germline CDR1 and CDR2: ENHRY and SYGVKD. Here the CDR3 reads CAISRGVPNEKLFF. CDR3 DNA: TGTGCCATCAGTCGAGGAGTCCCTAATGAAAAACTGTTTTTT.

This clonotype has at least ten counts. This chain connects TRBV6-1 to TRBJ1-1; 8 nucleotides line up with TRBD1. In germline, CDR1 is MNHNS, CDR2 SASEGT. CDR3 length: 15 amino acids. With V trimmed by 6 bases and J by 1 base, 7 bases remained unmatched. The CDR3 loop is CASRADRVSNTEAFF. The CDR3 bases are TGTGCCAGCAGAGCGGACAGGGTTTCGAACACTGAAGCTTTCTTT.

This clonotype was detected only a few times. CDR3 sequence reads: CASSLHSYGELFF. The CDR3 coding sequence is TGTGCCAGCAGTCTCCATAGTTACGGGGAGCTGTTTTTT. The chain recombines TRBV6-1 with TRBJ2-2; D not certain. V was pared by 5 bases and J by 7 bases, with 11 bases between. CDR1 is MNHNS, CDR2 SASEGT, per germline. The CDR3 contains 13 residues.

This clonotype was observed at least ten times. The CDR3 nucleotides are TGCGCCAGCAGCTGGGGACACCTGAACACTGAAGCTTTCTTT. Translated: CASSWGHLNTEAFF. The chain recombines TRBV5-1 with TRBJ1-1; the D gene is possibly TRBD1 (6 bases). From germline, CDR1 is SGHRS and CDR2 YFSETQ. V was trimmed by 3 bases and J by 0 bases, leaving 9 bases between them. The CDR3 totals 14 residues.

The genes are TRBV30 and TRBJ2-7; D perhaps matches TRBD1 (6 bases). V lost 3 bases, J lost 0 bases, and 12 bases lay in between. Per germline, CDR1 GTSNPN and CDR2 SVGIG (reference sequence). The CDR3 length is 14 residues. CDR3 protein: CAWRGAGSSYEQYF. The DNA for the CDR3 is TGTGCCTGGAGGGGGGCAGGGAGCTCCTACGAGCAGTACTTC.

The chain carries TRBV6-2 or TRBV6-3 and TRBJ2-5; D is tentatively TRBD1 or TRBD2 (7 bases each). V lost 2 bases, J lost 5 bases, and 12 bases lay in between. The CDR3 runs 14 residues. CDR1 is MNHEY, CDR2 SVGEGT, per germline. The CDR3 protein is CASSYQGGFETQYF. The CDR3 DNA reads as TGTGCCAGCAGTTACCAGGGGGGGTTCGAGACCCAGTACTTC.

This chain connects TRBV5-1 to TRBJ1-1, with unresolved D. This CDR3 comprises 14 residues. Trimming removed 4 bases at V and 4 bases at J, with 14 bases between. The germline gives CDR1 SGHRS, CDR2 YFSETQ. The CDR3 protein is CASSPWTDGTEAFF. The CDR3 DNA is TGCGCCAGCAGCCCCTGGACGGACGGCACTGAAGCTTTCTTT.

The chain carries TRBV15 and TRBJ1-2; 10 bases match TRBD1. CDR1 is LNHNV, CDR2 YYDKDF, per germline (reference sequence). V was pared by 4 bases and J by 4 bases, with 3 bases of the junction left unmatched. The CDR3 is 14 residues long. The CDR3 spells CATSKTGGGYGYTF. DNA for the CDR3: TGTGCCACCAGCAAGACAGGGGGCGGCTATGGCTACACCTTC.

This chain uses TRBV5-1 with TRBJ1-4; no clear D gene. CDR3 size: 17 residues. The ends were cut back, 4 bases at V and 3 bases at J, with 19 bases in the middle. The germline CDR1 and CDR2 sequences are SGHRS and YFSETQ. The CDR3 sequence is CASSTGLEGRANEKLFF. The DNA for the CDR3 is TGCGCCAGCAGCACGGGTCTAGAAGGAAGGGCTAATGAAAAACTGTTTTTT.

The genes are TRBV7-9 and TRBJ1-1; D is undetermined. V lost 5 bases, J lost 0 bases, and 13 bases lay in between. From germline, CDR1 is SEHNR and CDR2 FQNEAQ (reference sequence). The CDR3 covers 15 residues. In DNA, the CDR3 is TGTGCCAGCAGCCCCACTTTGGGGATGAACACTGAAGCTTTCTTT. As protein: CASSPTLGMNTEAFF.

This clonotype was recorded at least ten times. V usage is TRBV12-3 or TRBV12-4 and J usage is TRBJ1-5; tentatively, D is TRBD1 (6 bases). This CDR3 region has 13 residues. The V end was cut by 6 bases, the J end by 3 bases, with 9 bases between. The CDR3 bases are TGTGCCAGCAGCGACAGGTACAATCAGCCCCAGCATTTT. It translates to CASSDRYNQPQHF.

The V and J genes are TRBV13 and TRBJ2-7; D ambiguous. CDR1 is PRHDT and CDR2 is FYEKMQ in the germline V gene (reference sequence). V was cut by 5 bases and J by 0 bases, with 11 bases left in between. CDR3 length: 14 residues. The DNA for the CDR3 is TGTGCCAGCAGCGGCGACGGTTACTCCTACGAGCAGTACTTC. Protein sequence: CASSGDGYSYEQYF.

This clonotype was detected only a few times. The chain employs TRBV12-3 or TRBV12-4 and TRBJ1-3; 7 bases map to TRBD1. V shed 3 bases, J shed 0 bases, and the junction held 5 bases outside the gene matches. CDR3 length: 16 residues. CDR3 sequence: CASSLTGTISGNTIYF. CDR3 in DNA: TGTGCCAGCAGTTTGACAGGGACGATCTCTGGAAACACCATATATTTT.

This clonotype was counted a few times. This rearrangement joins TRBV7-9 to TRBJ1-3; unclear D gene. Germline CDR1 is SEHNR and CDR2 is FQNEAQ (reference sequence). The V end was cut by 5 bases, the J end by 7 bases, with 9 bases between. The CDR3 totals 12 residues. CDR3 amino acids: CASSTSQNTIYF. In DNA form, the CDR3 reads TGTGCCAGCAGCACCAGCCAGAACACCATATATTTT. The variable domain in full, completed from reference TRBV7-9 and TRBJ1-3, reads DTGVSQNPRHKITKRGQNVTFRCDPISEHNRLYWYRQTLGQGPEFLTYFQNEAQLEKSRLLSDRFSAERPKGSFSTLEIQRTEQGDSAMYLCASSTSQNTIYFGEGSWLTVV.

This clonotype occurred a few times. This sequence joins TRBV7-2 and TRBJ1-2; 9 bases map to TRBD1. There are 13 residues in the CDR3. V lost 6 bases to trimming and J lost 5 bases; unmatched junction nucleotides: 4. CDR1 and CDR2 (germline): SGHTA, FQGNSA. CDR3 sequence (DNA): TGTGCCAGCAGATCCGGGACAGGGTATGGCTACACCTTC. Translation: CASRSGTGYGYTF.

This chain links TRBV19 with TRBJ2-5, with D perhaps matching TRBD2 (5 bases). The CDR3 sequence is 15 residues long. CDR1 and CDR2 (germline): LNHDA, SQIVND (reference sequence). Trimming shortened V by 10 bases and J by 7 bases, and 25 bases separated the two germline ends. In DNA, the CDR3 is TGTGCCACCCCCGAGGGAATAATGATTGGTAGGACCCAGTACTTC. Translation: CATPEGIMIGRTQYF.

This clonotype was detected a few times. The chain links TRBV11-2 to TRBJ2-2; D is unresolved. CDR1 is SGHAT and CDR2 is FQNNGV in the germline V gene. V was trimmed by 5 bases and J by 4 bases, leaving 11 bases between them. The length of the CDR3 is 14 residues. CDR3 loop: CASSHGLSTGELFF. The DNA of the CDR3 is TGTGCCAGCAGCCACGGCCTTTCCACCGGGGAGCTGTTTTTT.

The table lists this clonotype with a few counts. The chain recombines TRBV12-3 or TRBV12-4 with TRBJ1-1; 7 bases fit TRBD1. This CDR3 contains 13 residues. V lost 10 bases, J lost 1 base, and 6 bases stayed unmatched. In DNA, the CDR3 is TGTGCCATCCTACAGGGGAGGAACACTGAAGCTTTCTTT. Its protein product is CAILQGRNTEAFF.

V and J are TRBV5-1 and TRBJ2-7, with 9 nucleotides matching TRBD1. Germline CDR1 and CDR2: SGHRS and YFSETQ. Trimming removed 1 base from V and 5 bases from J; junction bases left unmatched: 7. This CDR3 has 15 residues. Here the CDR3 reads CASSLRGTGFHEQYF. CDR3 in DNA: TGCGCCAGCAGCTTGAGGGGGACAGGGTTCCACGAGCAGTACTTC.

In its sample, this clonotype was seen a few times. The V gene is TRBV7-3, the J gene TRBJ1-2; 7 bases align to TRBD1. The germline V gene has CDR1 SGHTA and CDR2 FQGTGA. Trimming removed 1 base from V and 5 bases from J; junction bases left unmatched: 13. This CDR3 spans 17 amino acids. The CDR3 DNA follows: TGTGCCAGCAGCTTAAATCCGACAAGGGGGCGCGGGTATGGCTACACCTTC. It translates to CASSLNPTRGRGYGYTF. Variable domain in full (rest from reference TRBV7-3 and TRBJ1-2): GAGVSQTPSNKVTEKGKYVELRCDPISGHTALYWYRQSLGQGPEFLIYFQGTGAADDSGLPNDRFFAVRPEGSVSTLKIQRTERGDSAVYLCASSLNPTRGRGYGYTFGSGTRLTVV.

CDR3: CATSEQDRDYGYTF. CDR3 coding DNA: TGTGCCACCAGTGAACAGGACAGGGACTATGGCTACACCTTC. The chain links TRBV24-1 to TRBJ1-2; 8 bases are shared with TRBD1. The CDR3 has 14 residues. Germline lookup yields CDR1 KGHDR and CDR2 SFDVKD. V trimming: 4 bases; J trimming: 3 bases; junction bases outside the gene matches: 3.

This clonotype was seen a few times. The J gene is TRBJ2-7, the V gene TRBV20-1, with TRBD2 matching 7 bases. Trimming cost V 3 bases and J 3 bases; bases outside gene matches: 8. This CDR3 region has 14 residues. Looked up from germline, CDR1 is DFQATT and CDR2 is SNEGSKA (reference sequence). The CDR3 nucleotides are TGCAGTGCTAGGGCATATACTAGCGTCTACGAGCAGTACTTC. Protein product: CSARAYTSVYEQYF.